The sequence of this T cell receptor (beta chain) was determined in a study of T cell responses to AZD1222 COVID-19 vaccine (dated by TCRdb to the early 2020s). Looking at the study overall: Because spike-specific TCR depth and breadth did not differ between the two schedules, AZD1222 recipients who got a second dose at roughly 4 weeks were pooled with those who got a second dose at roughly 12 weeks. Trial participants were enrolled by age into 18-55, 56-69 and 70-plus year subgroups, with 148, 28 and 57 TCR-sequenced participants respectively. TCR sequencing was performed for 230 to 250 trial participants, of whom 200 to 210 were given two doses of AZD1222 and some 26 were given two doses of MenACWY control vaccine. Broader findings and caveats from the paper: Because no day 14 peak-response samples were available, repertoires were characterized only after the peak T cell response. Vaccine-associated CD4 TCRs spanned the whole spike protein, with dominant responses in regions 160-218 and 743-854. Reportedly, close to half of the unique spike-specific TCRs recognized epitopes lying outside the regions that are mutated in the B.1.351 and B.1.1.7 variants. Participants were mostly white British, with more females than males. The authors suggested clonal diversity may have been underestimated. Conclusions about previously exposed vaccinees were limited because only a handful of AZD1222 recipients were SARS-CoV-2 seropositive at baseline. Spike-specific TCR breadth and depth rose significantly after two AZD1222 doses compared with day 0 and with MenACWY recipients. The 56-69-year group was small, and its depth increase did not reach significance, likely because of low power.

In this sample, this clone turned up once. No antigen is known for it. Base-call qualities are not available, and no considerably larger clone is one nucleotide away. Trimming at the junction amounts to 3 bases on V and 2 bases on J, and the germline ends lie 19 bases apart. Counted from cysteine to phenylalanine, this CDR3 has 17 amino acids. The sequence is cut down to CDR3 DNA, 51 bases in frame from base 1. CDR1 and CDR2 are drawn from the germline V gene (reference sequence): SGHNT, YYREEE. The CDR3 regions of human TCRbeta chains were analyzed by immunosequencing. Under the source paper's analysis protocol: TCRs in the repertoires were matched against a reference library of SARS-CoV-2-specific TCRs that had been generated with the MIRA antigen-specificity platform. Breadth was defined as the fraction of unique TCRs that were SARS-CoV-2-associated. Depth was defined as the fraction of total T cells that were SARS-CoV-2-associated. Using the MIRA data, each spike-specific TCR was assigned both to the spike region to which the TCR was reactive and to a CD4 or CD8 class. Log10-transformed breadth and depth values were compared by one-way ANOVA with Sidak's multiple comparisons tests. The clones in this table, taken by TCRdb from immuneACCESS, are in-frame only. Not every clone is retained; where verified, under half of the shortfall comes from an unresolved V gene, and the cause of the rest is unknown. V and J calls and clone size are those listed in that table; D and trimming were worked out from the DNA. Here the sample has more than 150,000 clones; about 86% occur a single time. The ten most abundant clones make up about 0.53% of the sample.

The sample's time point label, decoded: baseline before first vaccination. Samples from vaccinated people were obtained from the UK trials COV001 and COV002, which included a single-blind randomized controlled phase 2/3 trial of AZD1222 (ChAdOx1 nCoV-19) in healthy adults. For TCRbeta chain sequencing, PBMC samples were collected from trial participants at day 0 and at day 28 after the second dose. The sample here was peripheral blood, taken on day 0 of AZD1222 vaccination. This receptor was identified in an adult in good health. The sequence is built from TRBV5-4 and TRBJ2-3; a tentative D match to TRBD1 spans 6 bases. The DNA is TGTGCCAGCAGCTCCCGTATACAGGGCAGTTTCACAGATACGCAGTATTTT. The translation is CASSSRIQGSFTDTQYF.